The present TCR beta chain was sequenced within a study of T cell responses to AZD1222 COVID-19 vaccine. Study details: Some second doses came at about 4 weeks and others at about 12 weeks; these were pooled. Findings of the study overall: None of the repertoires were sampled until the peak T cell response had passed.

V was clipped by 8 bases and J by 2 bases; unmatched bases: 7. There are 15 residues in the CDR3. Germline V CDR1 and CDR2: SNHLY, FYNNEI. Comments on this clone: The antigen is unknown.

Sequenced by immunoSEQ multiplex PCR; TCRdb stores in-frame clones only, minus some. Of about 120,000 clones detected, roughly 92% appear once; the ten largest clones hold about 8.3%. The receptor was derived from an adult in good health. The chain couples TRBV2 to TRBJ2-2; 8 bases are a match to TRBD1. The sequences come from peripheral blood, collected on day 0 of AZD1222 vaccination. The CDR3 reads CASLQDRVNTGELFF. CDR3 nucleotides: TGTGCCAGCCTGCAGGACAGGGTCAACACCGGGGAGCTGTTTTTT.